The 5 T cell receptor beta chains listed next were all sequenced from one sample in a study of T cells in Graves' hyperthyroidism and ophthalmopathy. RNA transcripts yielded amplified TCR beta CDR3 regions. With the HTBI primer set, the TCR CDR3 went through a first round of RT-PCR. TCRdb redid the calling of the multiplex PCR reads with MiXCR, one entry per CDR3 protein. Altogether about 560,000 distinct CDR3 sequences are present, roughly 14% being singletons, with the ten largest covering under 8%. Source material: blood. These receptors were taken from a young woman with Graves' hyperthyroidism.

This clonotype was found many times. The chain joins TRBV29-1 to TRBJ2-3; D ambiguous. Germline V CDR1 and CDR2: SQVTM, ANQGSEA. V lost 8 bases, J lost 0 bases, and 12 bases lay in between. CDR3 size: 13 residues. In DNA, the CDR3 is TGCAGCCCTAGTGGGCTTAGCACAGATACGCAGTATTTT. This gives the protein CSPSGLSTDTQYF.

This clonotype was picked up many times. The V call is TRBV6-1, the J call TRBJ2-2, with 8 bases identical to TRBD2. CDR3 size: 15 residues. Losses at the gene ends were 7 bases for V and 5 bases for J; bases not matched to a gene: 9. Germline CDR1 and CDR2: MNHNS and SASEGT. In DNA form, the CDR3 reads TGTGCCAGCATCGAAAGCGGGAGAGGGACCGGGGAGCTGTTTTTT. Its protein product is CASIESGRGTGELFF.

This clonotype was seen many times. The rearrangement joins TRBV2 to TRBJ2-6; no reliable D call. Germline V gene sequence: CDR1 SNHLY, CDR2 FYNNEI. CDR3 length: 16 residues. Trimming stripped 1 base from V and 0 bases from J, with 7 bases between. The CDR3 coding sequence is TGTGCCAGCAGTGAAGACAGCAACTCTGGGGCCAACGTCCTGACTTTC. Protein product: CASSEDSNSGANVLTF.

Details on this clonotype: Possible read error: a much larger clone is one base away. V is TRBV30 and J is TRBJ1-1; the D gene is possibly TRBD1 (5 bases). The CDR3 extends over 15 amino acids. V was clipped by 0 bases and J by 2 bases, with 13 bases between them. The germline V gene has CDR1 GTSNPN and CDR2 SVGIG (reference sequence). The CDR3 DNA reads TGTGCCTGGAGTGTCGAGACAGTCATAAACACTGAAGCTTTCTTT. Amino acid sequence: CAWSVETVINTEAFF.

The sample holds many counts of this clonotype. CDR3 in amino acids: CSAPKVDRDFTDTQYF. The CDR3 coding sequence is TGCAGTGCTCCCAAGGTGGACAGGGACTTCACAGATACGCAGTATTTT. The chain recombines TRBV20-1 with TRBJ2-3; 8 nucleotides match TRBD1. The trim removed 5 bases at V and 2 bases at J, leaving 12 bases unmatched. Germline V gene data show CDR1 as DFQATT and CDR2 as SNEGSKA (reference sequence). The CDR3 runs to 16 residues.